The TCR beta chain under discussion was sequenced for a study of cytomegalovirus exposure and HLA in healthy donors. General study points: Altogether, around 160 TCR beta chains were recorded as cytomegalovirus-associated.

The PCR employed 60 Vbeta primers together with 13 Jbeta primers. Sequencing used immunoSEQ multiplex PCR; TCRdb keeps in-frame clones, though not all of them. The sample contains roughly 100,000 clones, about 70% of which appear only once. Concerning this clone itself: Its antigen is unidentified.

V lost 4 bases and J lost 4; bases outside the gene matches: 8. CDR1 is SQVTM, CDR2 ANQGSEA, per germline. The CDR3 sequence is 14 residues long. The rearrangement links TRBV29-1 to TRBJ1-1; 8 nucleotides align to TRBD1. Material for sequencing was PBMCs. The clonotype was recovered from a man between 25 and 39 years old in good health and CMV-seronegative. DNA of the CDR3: TGCAGCGTTGTTGGCAGGGGGCTGGTCACTGAAGCTTTCTTT. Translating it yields CSVVGRGLVTEAFF.